The 21 T cell receptor beta chains in this list originate from one sample, sequenced in a study of beta chain features in type 1 diabetes. Isolated RNA was reverse transcribed in full, so expressed TCRB transcripts were sequenced. Repertoires were generated with immunoSEQ multiplex PCR, while TCRdb's copy carries only in-frame clones and drops some. The sample lists hundreds of thousands of clones, roughly 31% occurring once. Sequenced input: naive CD4+ T cells from blood. Source of these receptors: a man between 18 and 35 years old in good health.

This clone has more than one count but fewer than ten. The chain has TRBV7-2 and TRBJ2-7, with TRBD1 as a possible D gene (7 bases). Trimming removed 5 bases from V and 3 bases from J, with 17 bases in between. The germline V gene encodes CDR1 SGHTA and CDR2 FQGNSA. This CDR3 has 15 amino acids. CDR3 sequence: CASSPAGQIVYEQYF. The CDR3 nucleotides read TGTGCCAGCAGCCCCGCGGGACAGATAGTCTACGAGCAGTACTTC.

V gene TRBV27 combines with J gene TRBJ2-1; 10 bases fit TRBD2. After removal of 3 bases from V and 9 bases from J, the junction contained 8 bases not matched to a gene. In germline, CDR1 is MNHEY, CDR2 SMNVEV (reference sequence). This CDR3 spans 15 amino acids. The DNA of the CDR3 is TGTGCCAGCAGTTTCTGGCTAGCGGGAGAGGCTGAGCAGTTCTTC. Translating it yields CASSFWLAGEAEQFF.

This chain connects TRBV6-1 to TRBJ2-3; perhaps TRBD2 as D (5 bases). V was cut by 11 bases and J by 1 base, with 13 bases left in between. The CDR3 spans 13 residues. Germline CDR1 reads MNHNS; CDR2 reads SASEGT. This chain's CDR3 is CAGGRLGTDTQYF. CDR3 bases: TGTGCCGGAGGCCGACTGGGCACAGATACGCAGTATTTT.

This rearrangement joins TRBV7-2 to TRBJ2-5; 7 positions match TRBD1. V lost 6 bases, J lost 5 bases, and 9 bases stayed unmatched. Germline CDR1 reads SGHTA; CDR2 reads FQGNSA. The CDR3 spans 14 residues. The CDR3 loop reads CASSARQGRETQYF. DNA for the CDR3: TGTGCCAGCAGTGCCCGACAGGGACGGGAGACCCAGTACTTC.

This chain connects TRBV28 to TRBJ2-1; 9 nucleotides match TRBD2. The CDR3 length is 16 residues. CDR1 is MDHEN, CDR2 SYDVKM, per germline. Trimming cost V 6 bases and J 0 bases; bases outside gene matches: 6. This CDR3 is CASRTREGGSYNEQFF. Written as DNA, the CDR3 is TGTGCCAGCAGGACGCGGGAGGGGGGCTCCTACAATGAGCAGTTCTTC.

This clone was seen a handful of times. The chain combines TRBV18 with TRBJ2-2; the match to TRBD1 covers 7 bases. Trimming took 5 bases from V and 4 from J; bases not matched to a gene: 4. From germline, CDR1 is KGHSH and CDR2 LQKENI. The CDR3 length is 14 residues. The CDR3 region is CASSSDRATGELFF. Written as DNA, the CDR3 is TGTGCCAGCTCATCCGACAGGGCCACCGGGGAGCTGTTTTTT.

This clone was seen once. The genes are TRBV5-4 and TRBJ1-1; D is unresolved. Per the germline V gene, CDR1 is SGHNT and CDR2 is YYREEE (reference sequence). Deletions cut 1 base from V and 0 bases from J, with 4 bases between. The CDR3 loop spans 13 amino acids. CDR3: CASSLTLNTEAFF. CDR3 DNA: TGTGCCAGCAGCTTGACTTTGAACACTGAAGCTTTCTTT. Full variable domain (missing parts from reference TRBV5-4 and TRBJ1-1): ETGVTQSPTHLIKTRGQQVTLRCSSQSGHNTVSWYQQALGQGPQFIFQYYREEENGRGNFPPRFSGLQFPNYSSELNVNALELDDSALYLCASSLTLNTEAFFGQGTRLTVV.

CDR3 sequence reads: CAWSANREAFF. Written as DNA, the CDR3 is TGTGCCTGGAGCGCCAACCGGGAAGCTTTCTTT. This rearrangement joins TRBV30 to TRBJ1-1, with D hard to call. V was shortened by 3 bases and J by 8 bases, with 10 bases between the two germline ends. The germline gives CDR1 GTSNPN, CDR2 SVGIG (reference sequence). The CDR3 runs to 11 residues.

The V and J genes are TRBV10-3 and TRBJ2-5, with D perhaps matching TRBD1 (5 bases). Trimming took off 9 bases at V and 0 bases at J, with 11 bases between the two ends. The CDR3 sequence is 13 residues long. The V gene's germline CDR1 is ENHRY and CDR2 SYGVKD. CDR3 sequence reads: CAISDSNQETQYF. DNA for the CDR3: TGTGCCATAAGCGACAGTAACCAAGAGACCCAGTACTTC.

This clone appeared a few times. The gene calls are TRBV29-1 and TRBJ2-7, with D perhaps matching TRBD2 (5 bases). The length of the CDR3 is 12 residues. The germline V gene encodes CDR1 SQVTM and CDR2 ANQGSEA. Trimming shortened V by 3 bases and J by 7 bases, and 13 bases separated the two germline ends. For the CDR3, the DNA is TGCAGCGTTGAGGACCGGACGGGGGAGCAGTACTTC. Protein product: CSVEDRTGEQYF.

V usage is TRBV6-5 and J usage is TRBJ2-4, with D unresolved. The V gene's germline CDR1 is MNHEY and CDR2 SVGAGI. V dropped 7 bases and J dropped 10 bases, with 14 bases sitting between them. The CDR3 spans 12 residues. CDR3: CASTPDGSIQYF. CDR3 DNA: TGTGCCAGCACCCCGGACGGATCAATTCAGTACTTC.

The V gene is TRBV6-5, the J gene TRBJ2-3; the D is unclear. The ends were cut back, 3 bases at V and 4 bases at J, with 11 bases in the middle. The CDR3 length is 14 residues. The V gene's germline CDR1 is MNHEY and CDR2 SVGAGI. In nucleotides, the CDR3 is TGTGCCAGCAGTTATCGCCTCCGGGCAGATACGCAGTATTTT. Translation: CASSYRLRADTQYF.

This clone was detected only a few times. The V call is TRBV18, the J call TRBJ2-3; no clear D gene. Germline-derived CDR1 and CDR2 are KGHSH and LQKENI. This CDR3 is 16 amino acids long. Trimming left V 0 bases short and J 5 bases short, with 15 bases between. Written as DNA, the CDR3 is TGTGCCAGCTCACCACCGGCCGCACCTGAAGGAGATACGCAGTATTTT. As protein: CASSPPAAPEGDTQYF.

This chain links TRBV5-1 with TRBJ2-3; 16 bases agree with TRBD2. J gave up 1 base and V 1 base, and 6 bases lay outside the gene matches. Germline V gene sequence: CDR1 SGHRS, CDR2 YFSETQ. The CDR3 is made up of 19 amino acids. In nucleotides, the CDR3 is TGCGCCAGCAGCTTGTCCTTGGGACTAGCGGGAGGGCGCACAGATACGCAGTATTTT. As protein: CASSLSLGLAGGRTDTQYF.

J is TRBJ2-5 and V is TRBV2; D is undetermined. The germline V gene has CDR1 SNHLY and CDR2 FYNNEI. Trimming took 8 bases from V and 5 from J, leaving 12 bases between them. The CDR3 runs to 12 residues. The CDR3 sequence is CASGWDWETQYF. In nucleotides, the CDR3 is TGTGCCAGCGGTTGGGATTGGGAGACCCAGTACTTC.

This clone appeared a few times. The chain has TRBV10-3 and TRBJ2-5; 10 bases are a match to TRBD2. The CDR3 has 14 amino acids. V was pared by 6 bases and J by 5 bases, with 6 bases of the junction left unmatched. Germline V gene lookup returns CDR1 ENHRY and CDR2 SYGVKD. The CDR3 loop is CAISLAGVEETQYF. CDR3 bases: TGTGCCATCAGCCTAGCGGGAGTGGAGGAGACCCAGTACTTC.

This clone was detected a few times. The chain recombines TRBV14 with TRBJ1-2; D gene uncertain. CDR1 SGHDN and CDR2 FVKESK come from the germline V gene. Between the trimmed V and J ends, which lost 1 base and 2 bases, there was a span of 5 bases. This CDR3 has 13 residues. The CDR3 protein is CASSQGRNYGYTF. CDR3 DNA sequence: TGTGCCAGCAGCCAAGGTCGGAACTATGGCTACACCTTC. Full variable domain (rest looked up from reference TRBV14 and TRBJ1-2): EAGVTQFPSHSVIEKGQTVTLRCDPISGHDNLYWYRRVMGKEIKFLLHFVKESKQDESGMPNNRFLAERTGGTYSTLKVQPAELEDSGVYFCASSQGRNYGYTFGSGTRLTVV.

A note on this clone: Other DNA sequences in this sample translate to the same CDR3. The V gene is TRBV7-9, the J gene TRBJ2-7, with D unclear. Germline V lookup: CDR1 SEHNR, CDR2 FQNEAQ (reference sequence). V shed 2 bases and J shed 1 base, with 9 bases lying between them. This CDR3 spans 14 amino acids. The chain's CDR3 is CASSLLAGSYEQYF. CDR3 nucleotide sequence: TGTGCCAGCAGCTTACTGGCTGGTTCCTACGAGCAGTACTTC.

This clone was detected only a few times. CDR3 DNA sequence: TGTGCCAGCAGCTTAGATGTGGGCAGGGAACAGTTCTTC. Translating gives CASSLDVGREQFF. The chain combines TRBV11-2 with TRBJ2-1; possible D gene TRBD1, 5 bases. The CDR3 length is 13 residues. V shed 0 bases and J shed 13 bases, with 13 bases lying between them. The germline V gene encodes CDR1 SGHAT and CDR2 FQNNGV. The whole variable domain, remainder taken from reference TRBV11-2 and TRBJ2-1, is EAGVAQSPRYKIIEKRQSVAFWCNPISGHATLYWYQQILGQGPKLLIQFQNNGVVDDSQLPKDRFSAERLKGVDSTLKIQPAKLEDSAVYLCASSLDVGREQFFGPGTRLTVL.

This chain joins TRBV30 and TRBJ1-3; the D gene is possibly TRBD1 (5 bases). CDR1 and CDR2 from the germline V gene are GTSNPN and SVGIG (reference sequence). V dropped 2 bases and J dropped 3 bases, with 8 bases sitting between them. This CDR3 region has 13 residues. The CDR3 sequence: CAWSSQGGNTIYF. The CDR3 coding sequence is TGTGCCTGGAGTTCTCAGGGTGGAAACACCATATATTTT.

This chain uses TRBV2 with TRBJ2-6; D might be TRBD2 (6 bases). CDR3 length: 11 residues. Germline V CDR1 and CDR2: SNHLY, FYNNEI. V shed 4 bases and J shed 15 bases, with 10 bases lying between them. CDR3 protein: CASSGPGSLTF. The CDR3 region has the DNA TGTGCCAGCAGTGGGCCCGGGAGCCTGACTTTC.